This TCR beta chain was retrieved from a study of blood T cell repertoires in COVID-19. Study context: Sources were T cells, B-cell-depleted T cells, or PBMCs; the material itself was cDNA or gDNA.

Germline V CDR1 and CDR2: LNHDA, SQIVND (reference sequence). The length of the CDR3 is 18 residues. With 0 bases clipped from V and 2 bases from J, the junction kept 10 bases outside the gene matches. Enrolment of Seattle patients took place during active infection, and they were followed longitudinally. Per the study methods: Amplified reference gene primers provided the basis for estimating nucleated cell counts. TCRdb's table, derived via immunoSEQ multiplex PCR, lists solely in-frame clones and lacks some. V and J calls and clone size are as listed in that table; D and trimming were resolved from the DNA. Altogether around 300,000 clones are present, approximately 89% being singletons, with the ten largest covering about 2%.

Sequenced: peripheral blood. The rearrangement links TRBV19 to TRBJ2-7; TRBD1 matches at 10 bases. This receptor was identified in a woman aged 30 to 39 with COVID-19, enrolled during active disease. The CDR3: CASSIDLLGTGVPYEQYF. The CDR3 coding sequence is TGTGCCAGTAGTATAGATCTATTGGGGACAGGGGTCCCCTACGAGCAGTACTTC.